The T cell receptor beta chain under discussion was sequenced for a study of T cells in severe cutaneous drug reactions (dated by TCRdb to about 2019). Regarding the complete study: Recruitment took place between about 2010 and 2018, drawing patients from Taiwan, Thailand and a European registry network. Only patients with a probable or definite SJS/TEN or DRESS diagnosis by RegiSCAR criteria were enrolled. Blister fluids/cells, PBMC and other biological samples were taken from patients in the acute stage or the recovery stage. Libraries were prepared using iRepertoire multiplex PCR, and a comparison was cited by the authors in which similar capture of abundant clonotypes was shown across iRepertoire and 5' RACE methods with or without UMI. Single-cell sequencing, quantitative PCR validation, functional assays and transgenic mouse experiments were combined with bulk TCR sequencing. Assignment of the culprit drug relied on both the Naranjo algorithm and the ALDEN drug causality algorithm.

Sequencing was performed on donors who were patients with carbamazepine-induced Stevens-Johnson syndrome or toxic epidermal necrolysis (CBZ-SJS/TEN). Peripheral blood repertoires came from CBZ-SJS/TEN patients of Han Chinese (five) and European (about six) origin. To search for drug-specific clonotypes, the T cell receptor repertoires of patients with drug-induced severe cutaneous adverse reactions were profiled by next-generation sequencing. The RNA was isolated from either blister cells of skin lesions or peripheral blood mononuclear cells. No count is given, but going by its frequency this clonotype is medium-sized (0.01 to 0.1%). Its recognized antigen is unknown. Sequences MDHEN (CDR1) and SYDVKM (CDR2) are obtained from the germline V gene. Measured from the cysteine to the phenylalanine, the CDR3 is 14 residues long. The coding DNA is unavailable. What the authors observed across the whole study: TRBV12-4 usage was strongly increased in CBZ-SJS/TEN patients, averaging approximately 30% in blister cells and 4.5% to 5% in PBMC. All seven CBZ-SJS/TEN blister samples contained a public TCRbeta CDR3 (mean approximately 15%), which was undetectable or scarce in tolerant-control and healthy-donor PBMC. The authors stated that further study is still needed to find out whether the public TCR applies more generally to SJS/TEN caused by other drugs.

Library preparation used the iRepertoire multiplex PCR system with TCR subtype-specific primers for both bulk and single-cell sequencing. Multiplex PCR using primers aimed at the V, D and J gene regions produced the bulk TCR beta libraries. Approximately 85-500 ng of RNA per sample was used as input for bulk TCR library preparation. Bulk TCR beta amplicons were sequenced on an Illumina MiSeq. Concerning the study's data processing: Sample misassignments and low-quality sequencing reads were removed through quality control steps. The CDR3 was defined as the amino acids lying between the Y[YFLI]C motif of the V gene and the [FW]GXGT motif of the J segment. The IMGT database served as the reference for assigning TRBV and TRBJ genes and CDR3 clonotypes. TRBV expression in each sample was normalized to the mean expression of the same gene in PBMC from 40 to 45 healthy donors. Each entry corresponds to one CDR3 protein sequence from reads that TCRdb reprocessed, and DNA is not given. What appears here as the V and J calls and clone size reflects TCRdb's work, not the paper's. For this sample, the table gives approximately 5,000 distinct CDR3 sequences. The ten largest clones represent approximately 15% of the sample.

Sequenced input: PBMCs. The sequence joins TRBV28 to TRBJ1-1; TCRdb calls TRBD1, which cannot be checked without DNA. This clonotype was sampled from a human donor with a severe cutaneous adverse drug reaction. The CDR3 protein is CASSLTGADTEAFF.